One TCR beta chain is described in this entry. Its antigen is undetermined. The record originates from a study of shared clonotypes between healthy human individuals. Regarding the study as a whole: Larger richness was generally estimated for naive than memory subsets. Rarefaction revealed incomplete sorted-subset sequencing despite large depth. Non-shared clonotypes were found to have lower generation probabilities than the clonotypes that were shared by all four of the sorted-subset donors.

Sorted-subset replicate PCRs used approximately 190 ng of genomic DNA. This amount corresponded to about 29,000 T cell genomes. The method was immunoSEQ multiplex PCR; TCRdb's version includes in-frame clones alone and lacks a portion of them. Altogether about 2 million clones are present, about 95% being singletons, with the ten largest covering about 1.1%. Naive CD8 cells, CD45RO-negative and positively selected for CCR7, excluded terminally differentiated effector memory CD45RA+ cells. The CDR3 has 15 amino acids. V lost 5 bases, J lost 3 bases, and 10 bases stayed unmatched. From germline, CDR1 is MGHRA and CDR2 YSYEKL.

The V call is TRBV4-1, the J call TRBJ2-7; 7 nucleotides match TRBD1. Sequenced material: naive CD8+ T cells sorted from blood. This TCR came from a man aged 18 to 29 in good health. DNA for the CDR3: TGCGCCAGCAGCTACCGGGACAGTTTCCTCTACGAGCAGTACTTC. As protein: CASSYRDSFLYEQYF.